This T cell receptor beta chain was captured in a study of human T cells and chemical hapten exposure. TCRdb reprocessed the RACE reads with MiXCR, giving one entry per CDR3 protein. The sample records 45,000 to 60,000 distinct CDR3 sequences, 9% to 9.5% being singletons. This clonotype has a count of ten or more. This CDR3 spans 15 amino acids. Germline V gene sequence: CDR1 MNHNS, CDR2 SASEGT. Trimming pared 2 bases from V and 5 bases from J, leaving 13 bases between. The time point was: patch test 1, 2 weeks after DPC sensitization. Documented treatment: therapeutic diphenylcyclopropenone sensitization with weekly scalp DPC.

Sample: whole blood, taken in connection with sensitization to the hapten diphenylcyclopropenone (DPC). V usage is TRBV6-1 and J usage is TRBJ1-5; D ambiguous. This TCR was sampled from a woman aged 40 to 50 with alopecia areata. Some clones in this sample may be carry-over from other donors' samples. The CDR3 loop is CASSEMEGRDQPQHF. CDR3 DNA sequence: TGTGCCAGCAGTGAAATGGAGGGCAGAGATCAGCCCCAGCATTTT.